Listed below are T cell receptor beta chains from one sample, sequenced in a study of technical replicates of blood from several donors. Clones were sequenced by immunoSEQ multiplex PCR, and TCRdb holds only the in-frame ones, with some missing. The table lists around 80,000 clones, 93% of them singletons. The sequenced sample consisted of T cells isolated from PBMCs. The receptors shown here come from a human donor in good health. The CDR3 runs from the conserved cysteine through the conserved F or W. The D gene is left open where the match is weak. Clone size is shown for a subset of rows, as once, few, many or a class of expanded clone.

CDR3 protein: CASSIWGLAKNIQYF
CDR3 DNA: TGTGCCAGTAGTATCTGGGGACTAGCCAAAAACATTCAGTACTTC
J gene: TRBJ2-4
clone size: once
V gene: TRBV19
D gene: NA

CDR3 protein: CATSRVAGAHTDTQYF
CDR3 DNA: TGTGCCACCAGCAGAGTAGCGGGGGCCCACACAGATACGCAGTATTTT
J gene: TRBJ2-3
clone size: NA
V gene: TRBV15
D gene: TRBD2

CDR3 protein: CASSERAGDNNQPQHF
CDR3 DNA: TGTGCCAGCAGTGAAAGGGCAGGGGATAACAATCAGCCCCAGCATTTT
J gene: TRBJ1-5
clone size: NA
V gene: TRBV6-1
D gene: NA

CDR3 protein: CASSLQGAGETQYF
CDR3 DNA: TGTGCCAGCAGTCTACAGGGGGCAGGGGAGACCCAGTACTTC
J gene: TRBJ2-5
clone size: NA
V gene: TRBV28
D gene: TRBD1

CDR3 protein: CASRLAGIGEKLFF
CDR3 DNA: TGTGCCAGCAGGCTCGCAGGGATCGGTGAAAAACTGTTTTTT
J gene: TRBJ1-4
clone size: NA
V gene: TRBV27
D gene: NA

CDR3 protein: CASSFGTSFSYEQYF
CDR3 DNA: TGTGCCAGCAGCTTCGGGACATCCTTCTCCTACGAGCAGTACTTC
J gene: TRBJ2-7
clone size: NA
V gene: TRBV5-6
D gene: NA

CDR3 protein: CASSLGTGPSYEQYF
CDR3 DNA: TGCGCCAGCAGCCTAGGGACAGGGCCTTCCTACGAGCAGTACTTC
J gene: TRBJ2-7
clone size: NA
V gene: TRBV4-1
D gene: TRBD1

CDR3 protein: CASRRLGQETQYF
CDR3 DNA: TGTGCCAGCCGGAGGCTTGGCCAAGAGACCCAGTACTTC
J gene: TRBJ2-5
clone size: NA
V gene: TRBV6-5
D gene: NA

CDR3 protein: CASSGGQYQETQYF
CDR3 DNA: TGTGCCAGCAGTGGGGGACAGTACCAAGAGACCCAGTACTTC
J gene: TRBJ2-5
clone size: NA
V gene: TRBV28
D gene: TRBD1

CDR3 protein: CASSFDRLGYTF
CDR3 DNA: TGTGCCAGCAGTTTCGACAGACTTGGCTACACCTTC
J gene: TRBJ1-2
clone size: NA
V gene: TRBV28
D gene: NA

CDR3 protein: CAWNSSPLQGRLNTEAFF
CDR3 DNA: TGTGCCTGGAACTCATCTCCCCTCCAGGGCCGATTGAACACTGAAGCTTTCTTT
J gene: TRBJ1-1
clone size: NA
V gene: TRBV30
D gene: NA

CDR3 protein: CASSLRQIAKNIQYF
CDR3 DNA: TGTGCCAGCAGTTTACGTCAGATAGCCAAAAACATTCAGTACTTC
J gene: TRBJ2-4
clone size: NA
V gene: TRBV28
D gene: NA

CDR3 protein: CASSLSGIHEQYF
CDR3 DNA: TGTGCCAGCAGCTTGTCAGGGATCCACGAGCAGTACTTC
J gene: TRBJ2-7
clone size: NA
V gene: TRBV5-4
D gene: NA

CDR3 protein: CASSAGTGGYNEQFF
CDR3 DNA: TGTGCTAGCAGCGCCGGGACAGGGGGCTACAATGAGCAGTTCTTC
J gene: TRBJ2-1
clone size: NA
V gene: TRBV7-7
D gene: TRBD1

CDR3 protein: CATSRDSTSGRDKQFF
CDR3 DNA: TGTGCCACCAGCAGAGATAGCACTAGCGGGAGAGATAAGCAGTTCTTC
J gene: TRBJ2-1
clone size: NA
V gene: TRBV15
D gene: TRBD2

CDR3 protein: CASSVGAGGSTDTQYF
CDR3 DNA: TGTGCCAGCAGCGTAGGGGCAGGGGGGAGCACAGATACGCAGTATTTT
J gene: TRBJ2-3
clone size: NA
V gene: TRBV9
D gene: NA

CDR3 protein: CASRGTGSTDTQYF
CDR3 DNA: TGTGCCAGCAGAGGGACAGGAAGCACAGATACGCAGTATTTT
J gene: TRBJ2-3
clone size: NA
V gene: TRBV6-1
D gene: TRBD1

CDR3 protein: CASSFGGSNQPQHF
CDR3 DNA: TGTGCCAGCAGTTTTGGAGGGAGCAATCAGCCCCAGCATTTT
J gene: TRBJ1-5
clone size: NA
V gene: TRBV28
D gene: NA

CDR3 protein: CASSPGLPPNTEAFF
CDR3 DNA: TGTGCCAGCAGCCCAGGACTCCCGCCCAACACTGAAGCTTTCTTT
J gene: TRBJ1-1
clone size: NA
V gene: TRBV27
D gene: NA

CDR3 protein: CSVEGTTSYEQYF
CDR3 DNA: TGCAGCGTCGAAGGGACAACCTCGTACGAGCAGTACTTC
J gene: TRBJ2-7
clone size: NA
V gene: TRBV29-1
D gene: NA

CDR3 protein: CASSLGFGQNEQFF
CDR3 DNA: TGTGCCAGCAGCTTAGGGTTTGGGCAAAATGAGCAGTTCTTC
J gene: TRBJ2-1
clone size: NA
V gene: TRBV7-9
D gene: NA

CDR3 protein: CAIETGEREQYF
CDR3 DNA: TGTGCCATAGAAACAGGGGAGCGCGAGCAGTACTTC
J gene: TRBJ2-7
clone size: NA
V gene: TRBV28
D gene: TRBD1

CDR3 protein: CASSRRDTPEQYF
CDR3 DNA: TGTGCCAGCAGCCGCCGGGATACCCCCGAGCAGTACTTC
J gene: TRBJ2-7
clone size: NA
V gene: TRBV7-2
D gene: NA

CDR3 protein: CASSDGDSSYEQYF
CDR3 DNA: TGCGCCAGCAGTGACGGGGACAGCTCCTACGAGCAGTACTTC
J gene: TRBJ2-7
clone size: NA
V gene: TRBV10-1
D gene: TRBD1

CDR3 protein: CASSFDSWDSPLHF
CDR3 DNA: TGTGCCAGCAGCTTTGATAGCTGGGATTCACCCCTCCACTTT
J gene: TRBJ1-6
clone size: once
V gene: TRBV12-1
D gene: NA

CDR3 protein: CASSTGGLMEQYF
CDR3 DNA: TGTGCCAGCAGCACGGGGGGGCTTATGGAGCAGTACTTC
J gene: TRBJ2-7
clone size: NA
V gene: TRBV25-1
D gene: TRBD2

CDR3 protein: CATATGLAGGRGTDTQYF
CDR3 DNA: TGTGCCACCGCCACGGGACTAGCGGGGGGGCGGGGCACAGATACGCAGTATTTT
J gene: TRBJ2-3
clone size: NA
V gene: TRBV15
D gene: TRBD2

CDR3 protein: CAPRRRLPQFF
CDR3 DNA: TGTGCCCCCCGCAGGAGGCTGCCGCAGTTCTTC
J gene: TRBJ2-1
clone size: NA
V gene: TRBV30
D gene: NA

CDR3 protein: CASSPSPQGNQPQHF
CDR3 DNA: TGTGCCAGCAGCCCGTCACCTCAGGGAAATCAGCCCCAGCATTTT
J gene: TRBJ1-5
clone size: NA
V gene: TRBV16
D gene: NA

CDR3 protein: CASSQEVRTYEQYF
CDR3 DNA: TGCGCCAGCAGCCAAGAGGTCAGAACCTACGAGCAGTACTTC
J gene: TRBJ2-7
clone size: NA
V gene: TRBV4-1
D gene: NA

CDR3 protein: CASSLQGSFF
CDR3 DNA: TGTGCCAGCAGTTTACAGGGCTCTTTCTTT
J gene: TRBJ1-1
clone size: NA
V gene: TRBV2
D gene: NA

CDR3 protein: CASSWTDSYEQYF
CDR3 DNA: TGTGCCAGTAGTTGGACAGACTCCTACGAGCAGTACTTC
J gene: TRBJ2-7
clone size: NA
V gene: TRBV19
D gene: NA

CDR3 protein: CASSQERGLSYNEQFF
CDR3 DNA: TGTGCCAGCAGCCAAGAAAGAGGGCTTTCCTACAATGAGCAGTTCTTC
J gene: TRBJ2-1
clone size: NA
V gene: TRBV4-2
D gene: NA

CDR3 protein: CASSSDQDREGNTEAFF
CDR3 DNA: TGTGCCAGCAGCTCGGATCAGGACAGGGAAGGAAACACTGAAGCTTTCTTT
J gene: TRBJ1-1
clone size: NA
V gene: TRBV7-8
D gene: TRBD1

CDR3 protein: CASSLGPLRDQRGEKLFF
CDR3 DNA: TGTGCCAGCAGCTTAGGTCCTCTCCGGGATCAACGGGGTGAAAAACTGTTTTTT
J gene: TRBJ1-4
clone size: once
V gene: TRBV7-9
D gene: NA